A single sample gave rise to the 28 T cell receptor beta chains below, sequenced in a study of T cells in Graves' hyperthyroidism and ophthalmopathy (dated by TCRdb to the late 2010s). Receptor libraries were prepared by multiplex PCR. The sequencing machine was an Illumina HiSeq 2000. Amplification of TCR beta CDR3 regions was carried out from RNA transcripts. For the first round of RT-PCR on the TCR CDR3, the HTBI primer set was used together with the Qiagen OneStep RT-PCR kit. TCRdb passed the public sequencing reads through fastp at Q25 and MiXCR, retaining productive beta sequences. Each CDR3 protein gets just one entry, which takes the most common genes and DNA from the rows behind it. This sample holds about 300,000 distinct CDR3 sequences; roughly an eighth were observed only once. The ten biggest clones cover approximately 7.9% of the sample. Sequencing was done on a sample of blood. These receptors originate from a woman between 40 and 50 years old with Graves' hyperthyroidism.

In its sample, this clonotype was seen many times. The chain recombines TRBV11-2 with TRBJ2-3; D is perhaps TRBD1 (6 bases). The V and J ends lost 5 bases and 2 bases respectively, with 14 bases between them. This CDR3 has 15 residues. CDR1 is SGHAT, CDR2 FQNNGV, per germline. For the CDR3, the DNA is TGTGCCAGCAGCCCCGACAGACAGGTCACAGATACGCAGTATTTT. This sequence encodes CASSPDRQVTDTQYF.

This clonotype showed up just a few times. This chain links TRBV5-4 with TRBJ1-5; 10 bases are shared with TRBD1. This CDR3 spans 15 amino acids. Per germline, CDR1 SGHNT and CDR2 YYREEE (reference sequence). The ends lost 1 base at V and 6 bases at J; junction bases unmatched: 4. CDR3 loop: CASSLIWDRGQPQHF. The CDR3 nucleotides are TGTGCCAGCAGCTTGATATGGGACAGGGGTCAGCCCCAGCATTTT. Full variable domain (rest looked up from reference TRBV5-4 and TRBJ1-5): ETGVTQSPTHLIKTRGQQVTLRCSSQSGHNTVSWYQQALGQGPQFIFQYYREEENGRGNFPPRFSGLQFPNYSSELNVNALELDDSALYLCASSLIWDRGQPQHFGDGTRLSIL.

This clonotype was seen only a few times. This chain connects TRBV12-3 or TRBV12-4 to TRBJ2-6, with D possibly being TRBD1 or TRBD2 (6 bases each). V was cut by 3 bases and J by 0 bases, with 12 bases left in between. The length of the CDR3 is 17 residues. This CDR3 reads CASSFGGFSSGANVLTF. CDR3 nucleotides: TGTGCCAGCAGTTTCGGGGGCTTTAGCTCTGGGGCCAACGTCCTGACTTTC.

This clonotype was counted ten times or more. CDR3 residues: CASSIPRDRIQEAFF. The CDR3 DNA reads as TGTGCCAGCAGTATCCCCCGTGACAGAATTCAGGAAGCTTTCTTT. This chain links TRBV12-3 or TRBV12-4 with TRBJ1-1, with a weak D call TRBD1 (5 bases). The CDR3 is 15 residues long. Between the trimmed V and J ends, which lost 5 bases and 8 bases, there was a span of 21 bases.

This clonotype was observed many times. The chain has TRBV2 and TRBJ1-4; tentatively, D is TRBD1 (6 bases). The CDR3 spans 15 residues. V was clipped by 1 base and J by 8 bases, with 14 bases between them. Germline V gene sequence: CDR1 SNHLY, CDR2 FYNNEI. CDR3 coding DNA: TGTGCCAGCAGTGAAGTACAGGTGGGGGGCGAAAAACTGTTTTTT. Amino acids: CASSEVQVGGEKLFF.

This clonotype came up a few times. The chain recombines TRBV7-2 with TRBJ1-4; 7 nucleotides line up with TRBD1. Per the germline V gene, CDR1 is SGHTA and CDR2 is FQGNSA. Trimming removed 5 bases from V and 11 bases from J; junction bases left unmatched: 8. The CDR3 loop spans 13 amino acids. The CDR3 spells CASSRQGSGKLFF. The CDR3 nucleotides are TGTGCCAGCAGCCGACAGGGCTCGGGGAAACTGTTTTTT.

This clonotype was seen just once. The chain uses TRBV27 and TRBJ1-2; TRBD1 is a possible D gene (6 bases). CDR1 is MNHEY, CDR2 SMNVEV, per germline (reference sequence). The V end was cut by 5 bases, the J end by 7 bases, with 14 bases between. This CDR3 contains 13 residues. The CDR3 DNA follows: TGTGCCAGCAGTCCAGCGGGGGGGGCTGGCTACACCTTC. It specifies CASSPAGGAGYTF.

The chain recombines TRBV18 with TRBJ2-2; D is unclear. With 7 bases removed from V and 5 bases from J, the gap between germline ends came to 11 bases. The CDR3 is 13 residues long. Germline V gene sequence: CDR1 KGHSH, CDR2 LQKENI. CDR3 residues: CASWVPRTGELFF. CDR3 in DNA: TGTGCCAGCTGGGTACCGAGGACCGGGGAGCTGTTTTTT. Together with reference TRBV18 and TRBJ2-2, the CDR3 gives the full variable domain: NAGVMQNPRHLVRRRGQEARLRCSPMKGHSHVYWYRQLPEEGLKFMVYLQKENIIDESGMPKERFSAEFPKEGPSILRIQQVVRGDSAAYFCASWVPRTGELFFGEGSRLTVL.

Many counts were recorded for this clonotype. The V call is TRBV5-1, the J call TRBJ2-1; D call uncertain. Per the germline V gene, CDR1 is SGHRS and CDR2 is YFSETQ. The CDR3 sequence is 17 residues long. Trimming left V 4 bases short and J 0 bases short, with 17 bases between. This CDR3 is CASSPRTVDVSYNEQFF. The CDR3 nucleotides are TGCGCCAGCAGCCCCAGGACGGTTGACGTCTCCTACAATGAGCAGTTCTTC.

J is TRBJ1-3 and V is TRBV7-2; a possible D gene is TRBD1 (5 bases). The CDR3 loop spans 15 amino acids. Germline loops: CDR1 SGHTA, CDR2 FQGNSA. The V end lost 1 base, the J end lost 1 base, and 8 bases lay between the germline ends. The CDR3 DNA reads as TGTGCCAGCAGCTTAGTAGGGGAATCTGGAAACACCATATATTTT. This encodes CASSLVGESGNTIYF. The whole variable domain, filled in from reference TRBV7-2 and TRBJ1-3, reads GAGVSQSPSNKVTEKGKDVELRCDPISGHTALYWYRQSLGQGLEFLIYFQGNSAPDKSGLPSDRFSAERTGGSVSTLTIQRTQQEDSAVYLCASSLVGESGNTIYFGEGSWLTVV.

This clonotype has only a few counts. The rearrangement links TRBV5-6 to TRBJ2-7; the D gene is possibly TRBD1 (6 bases). This CDR3 is built from 15 residues. Trimming stripped 4 bases from V and 0 bases from J, with 14 bases between. Germline V gene lookup returns CDR1 SGHDT and CDR2 YYEEEE. CDR3 sequence: CASSPRTDRSYEQYF. The DNA for the CDR3 is TGTGCCAGCAGCCCAAGGACAGACCGCTCCTACGAGCAGTACTTC.

In this sample, this clonotype turned up many times. The chain employs TRBV11-2 and TRBJ2-7, with 8 bases fitting TRBD2. CDR1 and CDR2 from the germline V gene are SGHAT and FQNNGV. The CDR3 runs to 15 residues. Trimming took 1 base from V and 5 from J; bases not matched to a gene: 7. CDR3 in DNA: TGTGCCAGCAGCTTAGGTGTCGGGAGGGCAAACGAGCAGTACTTC. It translates to CASSLGVGRANEQYF. Full variable domain (rest looked up from reference TRBV11-2 and TRBJ2-7): EAGVAQSPRYKIIEKRQSVAFWCNPISGHATLYWYQQILGQGPKLLIQFQNNGVVDDSQLPKDRFSAERLKGVDSTLKIQPAKLEDSAVYLCASSLGVGRANEQYFGPGTRLTVT.

There are many counts of this clonotype. The chain carries TRBV6-1 and TRBJ2-2; the match to TRBD2 covers 9 bases. V gave up 5 bases and J gave up 4 bases; unmatched junction bases: 5. The germline gives CDR1 MNHNS, CDR2 SASEGT. The CDR3 length is 15 residues. CDR3 sequence (DNA): TGTGCCAGCAGTCGACTAGCGGAGACCACCGGGGAGCTGTTTTTT. The encoded protein is CASSRLAETTGELFF.

This clonotype was picked up a small number of times. CDR3 in amino acids: CAWSVPMRLDGYTF. The CDR3 region has the DNA TGTGCCTGGAGTGTCCCCATGAGGTTGGATGGCTACACCTTC. This chain connects TRBV30 to TRBJ1-2; D ambiguous. Germline CDR1 is GTSNPN and CDR2 is SVGIG (reference sequence). Trimming took 0 bases from V and 6 from J, leaving 14 bases between them. The CDR3 covers 14 residues.

The chain links TRBV25-1 to TRBJ2-7, with D perhaps being TRBD1 or TRBD2 (5 bases each). CDR3 length: 13 amino acids. The V gene lost 4 bases and the J gene lost 4 bases, with 11 bases spanning the gap. Looked up from germline, CDR1 is MGHDK and CDR2 is SYGVNS. CDR3 amino acids: CASSAPWGYEQYF. The CDR3 bases are TGTGCCAGCAGTGCCCCCTGGGGGTACGAGCAGTACTTC.

CDR3 sequence reads: CASTKTAATYEQYF. In DNA form, the CDR3 reads TGTGCCAGCACCAAGACAGCAGCTACCTACGAGCAGTACTTC. The V and J genes are TRBV6-1 and TRBJ2-7; a possible D gene is TRBD1 (5 bases). V was cut by 7 bases and J by 2 bases, with 15 bases left in between. Germline lookup yields CDR1 MNHNS and CDR2 SASEGT. The CDR3 spans 14 residues.

This clonotype has a count of ten or more. This chain joins TRBV2 and TRBJ2-2; D call uncertain. This CDR3 region has 15 residues. The ends were cut back, 4 bases at V and 2 bases at J, with 11 bases in the middle. Germline V gives CDR1 SNHLY, CDR2 FYNNEI. In DNA form, the CDR3 reads TGTGCCAGCAGTGTTCGTCTGGGAAACACCGGGGAGCTGTTTTTT. It translates to CASSVRLGNTGELFF.

This clonotype was counted ten times or more. The V gene is TRBV27, the J gene TRBJ1-1; D ambiguous. This CDR3 region has 17 residues. Germline CDR1 reads MNHEY; CDR2 reads SMNVEV (reference sequence). Trimming took 5 bases from V and 0 from J, leaving 19 bases between them. The DNA of the CDR3 is TGTGCCAGCAGTCTGACGGTCAGCGCCGCGATGAACACTGAAGCTTTCTTT. It yields the protein CASSLTVSAAMNTEAFF.

This chain links TRBV7-8 with TRBJ2-7; TRBD2 agrees at 14 bases. There are 14 residues in the CDR3. J lost 5 bases, V lost 5 bases, and 2 bases had no gene match. Germline V gene data show CDR1 as SGHVS and CDR2 as FQNEAQ. CDR3 amino acids: CASSGLAGGHEQYF. In DNA, the CDR3 is TGTGCCAGCAGCGGACTAGCGGGAGGCCACGAGCAGTACTTC.

This clonotype was counted at least ten times. The chain carries TRBV15 and TRBJ2-7; TRBD2 aligns across 7 bases. The CDR3 sequence is 16 residues long. From germline, CDR1 is LNHNV and CDR2 YYDKDF (reference sequence). The J segment lost 4 bases and the V segment lost 0 bases, leaving 9 bases of the junction unmatched. The CDR3 protein is CATSRDNGGRAYEQYF. The DNA of the CDR3 is TGTGCCACCAGCAGAGATAACGGCGGGAGAGCTTACGAGCAGTACTTC.

Regarding this clonotype: Germline is not matched at one junction end, which may reflect a read error. The chain joins TRBV5-1 to TRBJ2-3; unclear D gene. The CDR3 is made up of 14 amino acids. The germline V gene encodes CDR1 SGHRS and CDR2 YFSETQ. The CDR3 coding sequence is TGCGCCAGCAGTGAAGCGAGAAGCACAGATACGCGGTATTTT. Translation: CASSEARSTDTRYF.

The gene calls are TRBV5-1 and TRBJ2-7, with a weak D call TRBD2 (7 bases). CDR3 length: 16 residues. Germline assignment: CDR1 SGHRS and CDR2 YFSETQ. Trimming removed 3 bases from V and 6 bases from J, with 22 bases in between. This CDR3 reads CASSYSTSPQTGEQYF. Written as DNA, the CDR3 is TGCGCCAGCAGCTACTCGACTAGCCCTCAGACAGGCGAGCAGTACTTC.

CDR3 amino acids: CASSAPLAGIQETQYF. The CDR3 DNA follows: TGTGCCAGCAGCGCACCGCTAGCGGGCATCCAAGAGACCCAGTACTTC. The rearrangement links TRBV9 to TRBJ2-5, with TRBD2 matching over 8 bases. Germline-derived CDR1 and CDR2 are SGDLS and YYNGEE. The CDR3 is made up of 16 amino acids. J was trimmed by 1 base and V by 3 bases; bases with no gene match: 8.

This clonotype was counted ten times or more. The chain is built from TRBV28 and TRBJ1-6, with no clear D. The V end was cut by 3 bases, the J end by 0 bases, with 12 bases between. Germline CDR1 is MDHEN and CDR2 is SYDVKM. The CDR3 spans 17 residues. The CDR3 DNA follows: TGTGCCAGCAGTTTGGAGACAAGGAGCTCCTATAATTCACCCCTCCACTTT. This sequence encodes CASSLETRSSYNSPLHF.

This clonotype was counted at least ten times. The chain links TRBV27 to TRBJ1-5; a weak D match, TRBD1 (5 bases). Trimming removed 10 bases from V and 4 bases from J, with 17 bases in between. The CDR3 spans 14 residues. Germline CDR1 reads MNHEY; CDR2 reads SMNVEV (reference sequence). Here the CDR3 DNA reads TGTGCCACCTCGGGGGGAGCTGGGAATCAGCCCCAGCATTTT. As protein: CATSGGAGNQPQHF.

The table lists this clonotype with many counts. This rearrangement joins TRBV7-8 to TRBJ1-2; D unresolved. The CDR3 totals 15 residues. In germline, CDR1 is SGHVS, CDR2 FQNEAQ. V was shortened by 1 base and J by 0 bases, with 9 bases between the two germline ends. CDR3 in amino acids: CASSLGPGTNYGYTF. The CDR3 nucleotides are TGTGCCAGCAGCTTAGGTCCGGGGACTAACTATGGCTACACCTTC.

This clonotype was recorded many times. The rearrangement uses TRBV3-1 and TRBJ1-2; unclear D gene. Germline V gene lookup returns CDR1 LGHDT and CDR2 YNNKEL (reference sequence). The ends were cut back, 7 bases at V and 8 bases at J, with 17 bases in the middle. The length of the CDR3 is 13 residues. The DNA for the CDR3 is TGTGCCAGCAAAGTTTCTGGAAAAGAGGGCTACACCTTC. Its translation is CASKVSGKEGYTF.

This chain joins TRBV12-3 or TRBV12-4 and TRBJ1-5, with TRBD1 matching 7 bases. With V trimmed by 6 bases and J by 6 bases, 11 bases remained unmatched. The CDR3 totals 15 residues. The CDR3 loop is CASRNRDQGGQPQHF. CDR3 coding DNA: TGTGCCAGCAGAAACCGGGACCAGGGGGGTCAGCCCCAGCATTTT.